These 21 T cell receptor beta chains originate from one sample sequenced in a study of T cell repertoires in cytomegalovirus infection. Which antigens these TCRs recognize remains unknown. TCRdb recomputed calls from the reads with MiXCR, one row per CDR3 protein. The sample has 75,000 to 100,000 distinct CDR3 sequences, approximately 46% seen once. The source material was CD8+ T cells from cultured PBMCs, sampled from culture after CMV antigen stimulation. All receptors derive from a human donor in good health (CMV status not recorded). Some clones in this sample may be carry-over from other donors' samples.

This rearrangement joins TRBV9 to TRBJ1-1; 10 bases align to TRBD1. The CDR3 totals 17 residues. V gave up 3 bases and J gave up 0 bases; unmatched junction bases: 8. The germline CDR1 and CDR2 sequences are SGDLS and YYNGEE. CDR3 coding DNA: TGTGCCAGCAGCGATCCGGGACAGGGGTTAATGAACACTGAAGCTTTCTTT. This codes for CASSDPGQGLMNTEAFF.

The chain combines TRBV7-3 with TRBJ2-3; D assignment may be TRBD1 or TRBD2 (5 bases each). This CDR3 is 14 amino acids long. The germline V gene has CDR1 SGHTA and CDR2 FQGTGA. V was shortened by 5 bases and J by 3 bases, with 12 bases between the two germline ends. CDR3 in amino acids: CASSPGAGTDTQYF. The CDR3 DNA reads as TGTGCCAGCAGCCCCGGGGCTGGGACAGATACGCAGTATTTT.

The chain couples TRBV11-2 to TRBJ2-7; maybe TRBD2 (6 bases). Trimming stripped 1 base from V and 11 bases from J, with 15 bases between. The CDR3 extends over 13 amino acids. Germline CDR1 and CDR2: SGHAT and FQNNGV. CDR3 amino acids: CASSLAGGWEKYF. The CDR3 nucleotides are TGTGCCAGCAGCTTAGCCGGAGGGTGGGAAAAGTACTTC.

CDR3 protein: CASSLSDIGLNTEAFF. As DNA, the CDR3 is TGTGCCAGCAGCCTTTCCGACATCGGCCTAAACACTGAAGCTTTCTTT. The J gene is TRBJ1-1, the V gene TRBV12-3 or TRBV12-4, with D unclear. Deletions cut 6 bases from V and 2 bases from J, with 19 bases between. The CDR3 is 16 amino acids.

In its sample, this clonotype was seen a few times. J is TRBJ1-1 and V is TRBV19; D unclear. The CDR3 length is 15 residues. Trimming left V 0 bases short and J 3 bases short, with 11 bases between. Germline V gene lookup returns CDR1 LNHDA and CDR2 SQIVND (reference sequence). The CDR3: CASSIDEEHDTEAFF. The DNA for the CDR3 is TGTGCCAGTAGTATAGACGAGGAGCACGACACTGAAGCTTTCTTT.

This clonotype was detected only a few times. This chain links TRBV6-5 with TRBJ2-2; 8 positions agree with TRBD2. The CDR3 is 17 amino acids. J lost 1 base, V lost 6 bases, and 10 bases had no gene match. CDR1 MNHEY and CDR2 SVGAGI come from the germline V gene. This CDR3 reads CASSPGRRGVNTGELFF. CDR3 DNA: TGTGCCAGCAGCCCCGGTCGGCGGGGGGTGAACACCGGGGAGCTGTTTTTT.

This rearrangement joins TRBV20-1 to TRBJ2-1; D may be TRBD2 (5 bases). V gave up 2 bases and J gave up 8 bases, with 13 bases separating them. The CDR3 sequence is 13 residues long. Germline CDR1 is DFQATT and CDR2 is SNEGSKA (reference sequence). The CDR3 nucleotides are TGCAGTGCTAGACTAGCTGGTAGGGATGAGCAGTTCTTC. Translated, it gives CSARLAGRDEQFF.

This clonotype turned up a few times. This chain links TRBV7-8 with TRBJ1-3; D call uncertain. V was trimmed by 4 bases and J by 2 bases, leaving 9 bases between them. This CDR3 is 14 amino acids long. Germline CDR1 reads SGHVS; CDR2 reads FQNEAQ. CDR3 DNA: TGTGCCAGCAGCTCCCTCGGCGCTGGAAACACCATATATTTT. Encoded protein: CASSSLGAGNTIYF.

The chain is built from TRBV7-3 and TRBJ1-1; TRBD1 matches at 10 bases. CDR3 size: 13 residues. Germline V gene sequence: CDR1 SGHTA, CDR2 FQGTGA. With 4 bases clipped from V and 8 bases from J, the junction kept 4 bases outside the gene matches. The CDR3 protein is CASSSRTGGEAFF. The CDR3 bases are TGTGCCAGCAGCTCTCGGACAGGGGGGGAAGCTTTCTTT.

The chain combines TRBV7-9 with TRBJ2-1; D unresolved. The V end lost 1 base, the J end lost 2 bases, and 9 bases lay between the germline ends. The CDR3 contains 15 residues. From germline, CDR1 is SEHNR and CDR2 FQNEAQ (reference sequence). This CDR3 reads CASSLGAVPYNEQFF. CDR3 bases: TGTGCCAGCAGCTTAGGGGCTGTACCCTACAATGAGCAGTTCTTC.

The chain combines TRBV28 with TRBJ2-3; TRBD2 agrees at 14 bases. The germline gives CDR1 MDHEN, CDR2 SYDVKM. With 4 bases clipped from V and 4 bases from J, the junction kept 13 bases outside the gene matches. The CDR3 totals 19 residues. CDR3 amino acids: CASSSSFGTSGSRPDTQYF. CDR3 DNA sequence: TGTGCCAGCAGTTCCTCATTCGGGACTAGCGGGAGTAGGCCAGATACGCAGTATTTT.

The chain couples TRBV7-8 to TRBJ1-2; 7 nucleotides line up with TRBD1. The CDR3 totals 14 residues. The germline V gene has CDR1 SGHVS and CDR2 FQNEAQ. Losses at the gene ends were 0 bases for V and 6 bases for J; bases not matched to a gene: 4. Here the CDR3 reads CASSLADRRHGYTF. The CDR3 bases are TGTGCCAGCAGCTTAGCGGACAGGCGGCATGGCTACACCTTC.

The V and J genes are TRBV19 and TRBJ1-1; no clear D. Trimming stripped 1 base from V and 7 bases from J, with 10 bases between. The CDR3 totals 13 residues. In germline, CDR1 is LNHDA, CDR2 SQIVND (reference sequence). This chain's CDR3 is CASSIVTDGEAFF. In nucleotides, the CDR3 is TGTGCCAGTAGTATAGTAACAGATGGTGAAGCTTTCTTT.

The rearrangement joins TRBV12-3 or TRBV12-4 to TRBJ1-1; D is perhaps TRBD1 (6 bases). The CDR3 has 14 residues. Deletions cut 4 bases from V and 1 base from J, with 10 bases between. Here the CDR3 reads CASSWGRGNTEAFF. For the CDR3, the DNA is TGTGCCAGCAGTTGGGGGCGGGGGAACACTGAAGCTTTCTTT.

The CDR3 sequence: CASSLAGFSYEQYF. CDR3 bases: TGTGCCAGCAGCTTGGCGGGGTTCTCCTACGAGCAGTACTTC. The gene calls are TRBV7-6 and TRBJ2-7; tentative D call: TRBD2 (6 bases). Germline V lookup: CDR1 SGHVS, CDR2 FNYEAQ. CDR3 length: 14 amino acids. V shed 3 bases and J shed 0 bases, with 9 bases lying between them. The complete variable domain, with remaining parts taken from reference TRBV7-6 and TRBJ2-7, reads GAGVSQSPRYKVTKRGQDVALRCDPISGHVSLYWYRQALGQGPEFLTYFNYEAQQDKSGLPNDRFSAERPEGSISTLTIQRTEQRDSAMYRCASSLAGFSYEQYFGPGTRLTVT.

The CDR3 loop reads CASSLLGSYEQYF. In DNA form, the CDR3 reads TGCGCCAGCAGCCTTCTAGGATCCTACGAGCAGTACTTC. The chain combines TRBV4-1 with TRBJ2-7; D remains unclear. Germline V gives CDR1 MGHRA, CDR2 YSYEKL. This CDR3 is built from 13 residues. The V gene lost 4 bases and the J gene lost 1 base, with 8 bases spanning the gap.

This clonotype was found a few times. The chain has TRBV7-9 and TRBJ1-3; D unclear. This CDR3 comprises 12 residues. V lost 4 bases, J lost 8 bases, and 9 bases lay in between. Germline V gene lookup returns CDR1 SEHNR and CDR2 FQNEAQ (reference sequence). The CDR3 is CASSYTTDTIYF. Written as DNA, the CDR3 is TGTGCCAGCAGCTACACCACCGACACCATATATTTT. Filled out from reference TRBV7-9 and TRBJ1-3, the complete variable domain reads DTGVSQNPRHKITKRGQNVTFRCDPISEHNRLYWYRQTLGQGPEFLTYFQNEAQLEKSRLLSDRFSAERPKGSFSTLEIQRTEQGDSAMYLCASSYTTDTIYFGEGSWLTVV.

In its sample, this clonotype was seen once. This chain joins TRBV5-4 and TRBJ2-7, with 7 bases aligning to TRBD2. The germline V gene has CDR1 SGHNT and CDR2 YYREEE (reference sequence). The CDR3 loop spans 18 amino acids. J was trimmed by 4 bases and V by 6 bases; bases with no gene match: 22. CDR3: CASILQLIRLAEPYEQYF. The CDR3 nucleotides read TGTGCCAGCATCCTCCAACTTATAAGGCTAGCGGAGCCTTACGAGCAGTACTTC. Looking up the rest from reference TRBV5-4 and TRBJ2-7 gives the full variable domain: ETGVTQSPTHLIKTRGQQVTLRCSSQSGHNTVSWYQQALGQGPQFIFQYYREEENGRGNFPPRFSGLQFPNYSSELNVNALELDDSALYLCASILQLIRLAEPYEQYFGPGTRLTVT.

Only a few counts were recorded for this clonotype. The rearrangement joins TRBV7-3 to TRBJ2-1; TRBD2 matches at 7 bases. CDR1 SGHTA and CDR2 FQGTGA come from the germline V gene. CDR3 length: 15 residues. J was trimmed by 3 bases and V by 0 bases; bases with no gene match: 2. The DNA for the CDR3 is TGTGCCAGCAGCTTAACGGGAGGGAGCTACAATGAGCAGTTCTTC. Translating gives CASSLTGGSYNEQFF.

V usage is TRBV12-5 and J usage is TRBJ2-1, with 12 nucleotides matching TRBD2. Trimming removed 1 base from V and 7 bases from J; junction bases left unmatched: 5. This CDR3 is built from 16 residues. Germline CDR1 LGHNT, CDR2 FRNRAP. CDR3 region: CASGLGLAGGGNEQFF. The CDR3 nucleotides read TGTGCTAGTGGTTTGGGTCTAGCGGGAGGGGGTAATGAGCAGTTCTTC. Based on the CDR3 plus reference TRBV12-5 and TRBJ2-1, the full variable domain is DARVTQTPRHKVTEMGQEVTMRCQPILGHNTVFWYRQTMMQGLELLAYFRNRAPLDDSGMPKDRFSAEMPDATLATLKIQPSEPRDSAVYFCASGLGLAGGGNEQFFGPGTRLTVL.

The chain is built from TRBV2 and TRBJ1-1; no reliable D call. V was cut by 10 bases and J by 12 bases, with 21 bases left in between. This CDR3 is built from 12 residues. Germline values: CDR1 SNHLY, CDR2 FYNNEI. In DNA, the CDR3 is TGTGCCAAGGAGCTCCGGAGGTCTTGGTCTTTCTTT. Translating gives CAKELRRSWSFF.